This T cell receptor (gamma chain) was sequenced in a study of gamma delta lymphoproliferative disorders and STAT genes. Study information: The LymphoTrack Dx TCRG Assay amplified gamma chains from at least 50 ng of genomic DNA. For the delta chain, EuroClonality-NGS standard procedure was applied.

TCRdb reprocessed the multiplex PCR reads through CATT. The table has thousands of gamma-chain clones, 10% seen once. The CDR3 loop spans 15 amino acids. Per germline, CDR1 EGSNGY and CDR2 YDSYNSKV. The trim removed 0 bases at V and 0 bases at J, leaving 1 base unmatched. Sequencing used genomic DNA taken from PBMCs of patients and controls. Healthy adult blood donors, age- and sex-matched, served as controls. This clone is labeled medium-sized. The V and J genes are TRGV2 and TRGJP2. In the absence of a J gene in TCRdb, the DNA was matched to germline to assign it here. The sequence derives from a human donor in good health. Sequenced material: blood. CDR3 bases: TGTGCCACCTGGGACGGGAATAGTAGTGATTGGATCAAGACGTTT. Its translation is CATWDGNSSDWIKTF.